These T cell receptor beta chains were read from a single sample in a study of HIV-infected patients and healthy controls. A single record per CDR3 protein comes from TCRdb applying MiXCR to the 5' RACE reads. This sample has fewer than 20,000 distinct CDR3 sequences, with more than 9% found just once. What was sequenced was blood. The origin of the receptors is an adult in good health. CDR3s include the opening cysteine and the closing phenylalanine or tryptophan. The D gene is left open where the match is weak. Size values are once, few and many counts, or a class for expanded clones, and some rows have none.

many,TRBD1,TRBJ1-5,TRBV29-1,TGCAGCGTCCGGACAGGGGGAAGCAATCAGCCCCAGCATTTT,CSVRTGGSNQPQHF
-,-,TRBJ1-2,TRBV30,TGTGCCTGGAGTGCAGACAGGACTCCCTATGGCTACACCTTC,CAWSADRTPYGYTF
-,-,TRBJ2-6,TRBV6-5,TGTGCCAGCAGTTACTCCACAACAGGGACGGGAGCTGGGGCCAACGTCCTGACTTTC,CASSYSTTGTGAGANVLTF
many,-,TRBJ1-1,TRBV7-2,TGTGCCAGCAGCCCACGACAGCTTAACACTGAAGCTTTCTTT,CASSPRQLNTEAFF
-,-,TRBJ1-1,TRBV11-2,TGTGCCAGCAGCGAAACCTTCACTGAAGCTTTCTTT,CASSETFTEAFF
many,-,TRBJ1-2,TRBV19,TGTGCCAGTAGTAGGACCATTCGGAACTATGGCTACACCTTC,CASSRTIRNYGYTF
many,-,TRBJ1-1,TRBV11-2,TGTGCCAGCAGCTTAGGGGCGGGCAGCGTTGAAGCTTTCTTT,CASSLGAGSVEAFF
many,-,TRBJ1-2,TRBV4-3,TGCGCCAGCAGCCAAGATTCCACAGCGGCCTATGGCTACACCTTC,CASSQDSTAAYGYTF
many,-,TRBJ1-1,TRBV30,TGTGCCTGGAGTCTACTTGGATATGAAGCTTTCTTT,CAWSLLGYEAFF
few,-,TRBJ1-4,TRBV2,TGTGCCAGCAGCCCTGCAAGCGAAAAACTGTTTTTT,CASSPASEKLFF
-,TRBD2,TRBJ2-3,TRBV7-2,TGTGCCAGTCTCACTAGCGGGGGCACAGATACGCAGTATTTT,CASLTSGGTDTQYF
few,-,TRBJ1-5,TRBV18,TGTGCCAGCTCACCAAGTGAGGTTAAGCCCCAGCATTTT,CASSPSEVKPQHF
many,-,TRBJ1-6,TRBV6-6,TGTGCCAGCACCCCTCAGAATTACTCACCCCTCCACTTT,CASTPQNYSPLHF
medium-sized,-,TRBJ1-5,TRBV2,TGTGCCAGCAGTCGGGACTCGAGTCAGCCCCAGCATTTT,CASSRDSSQPQHF
medium-sized,-,TRBJ2-5,TRBV5-6,TGTGCCAGCAGCTCCGTACACCGAGGGACGAACCAAGAGACCCAGTACTTC,CASSSVHRGTNQETQYF
many,-,TRBJ2-5,TRBV3-1,TGTGCCAGCAGCCAAGAAATGACAGGTCGCGAGACCCAGTACTTC,CASSQEMTGRETQYF
many,-,TRBJ1-5,TRBV5-1,TGCGCCAGCAGCTTGGGGGGGGATCAGCCCCAGCATTTT,CASSLGGDQPQHF
medium-sized,-,TRBJ1-3,TRBV27,TGTGCCAGCAGTTCTCGCGAGGTGGGCCTCGGAAACACCATATATTTT,CASSSREVGLGNTIYF
many,TRBD1,TRBJ1-5,TRBV6-2/TRBV6-3,TGTGCCAGCAGACTACAGGGGCTTCCGGATCAGCCCCAGCATTTT,CASRLQGLPDQPQHF
many,TRBD2,TRBJ2-5,TRBV28,TGTGCCAGCAGTCCCCAATTCGGTGGGGGGGTTGAGACCCAGTACTTC,CASSPQFGGGVETQYF
medium-sized,-,TRBJ2-7,TRBV6-5,TGTGCCAGCAGTTACGCGGCCCAAGGCGAGCAGTACTTC,CASSYAAQGEQYF
-,-,TRBJ2-1,TRBV7-9,TGTGCCAGCAGCTCTATAGATGAGCAGTTCTTC,CASSSIDEQFF
many,TRBD1,TRBJ2-7,TRBV5-8,TGTGCCAGCAGCCCCGGGACAGGGTCGTCCTACGAGCAGTACTTC,CASSPGTGSSYEQYF
once,-,TRBJ2-7,TRBV7-2,TGTGCCAGCAGCGTATCCGGGACGGGCTCCTACGAGCAGTACTTC,CASSVSGTGSYEQYF
many,TRBD2,TRBJ2-5,TRBV7-2,TGTGCCAGCAGCCCTACCGGGACTAGCACCAAGACCCAGTACTTC,CASSPTGTSTKTQYF
many,TRBD2,TRBJ2-3,TRBV5-1,TGCGCCAGCAGCTTATGGCGTCAACTAGCGGGGGGAAAAGATACGCAGTATTTT,CASSLWRQLAGGKDTQYF
few,-,TRBJ1-1,TRBV20-1,TGCAGTGCTAGAGATATCGCGGATCAAGCTTTCTTT,CSARDIADQAFF
medium-sized,-,TRBJ2-1,TRBV25-1,TGTGCCAGCAGTGAAGGGGTAGTTCCCCACAATGAGCAGTTCTTC,CASSEGVVPHNEQFF
many,-,TRBJ2-1,TRBV24-1,TGTGCCACCAGTGATTTCCGGAGCTCCTACAATGAGCAGTTCTTC,CATSDFRSSYNEQFF
few,TRBD1,TRBJ1-1,TRBV29-1,TGCAGCGTACGGTGGGACAGTCTAGCTTTCTTT,CSVRWDSLAFF
many,-,TRBJ2-3,TRBV20-1,TGCAGTGCTAACACGGGAACCGTCACAGATACGCAGTATTTT,CSANTGTVTDTQYF
many,TRBD2,TRBJ2-3,TRBV3-1,TGTGCCAGCAGCAAACGGGGGGGCGGTACAGATACGCAGTATTTT,CASSKRGGGTDTQYF
many,-,TRBJ1-3,TRBV6-5,TGTGCCAGTGCGCTCAGCTCTGGAAACACCATATATTTT,CASALSSGNTIYF
-,TRBD1,TRBJ1-1,TRBV7-9,TGTGCCAGCAGCCGGGACAGGGAAGCTTTCTTT,CASSRDREAFF
-,-,TRBJ1-2,TRBV7-2,TGTGCCAGCAGCTTAGAGACGTATTATGGCTACACCTTC,CASSLETYYGYTF
many,-,TRBJ2-3,TRBV7-6,TGTGCCAGCAGCTTATCAGGGGTGGGCACAGATACGCAGTATTTT,CASSLSGVGTDTQYF
many,-,TRBJ2-1,TRBV6-6,TGTGCCAGCAGTTACTCGAGTGGGGGGGCCTTCCATGAGCAGTTCTTC,CASSYSSGGAFHEQFF
many,-,TRBJ1-5,TRBV7-9,TGTGCCAGCAGCTTAGGGGGGTATAGCAATCAGCCCCAGCATTTT,CASSLGGYSNQPQHF
many,-,TRBJ2-3,TRBV20-1,TGCAGTGCTAGGCGGACAGAGCTATCCACAGATACGCAGTATTTT,CSARRTELSTDTQYF
many,-,TRBJ2-2,TRBV4-2,TGTGCCAGCAGCCAAGGGTCGAAGGAAAAGGAGCTGTTTTTT,CASSQGSKEKELFF
few,TRBD2,TRBJ2-5,TRBV5-1,TGCGCCAGCAGCCCCACTAGCGGGGTAAGGTTTGAGACCCAGTACTTC,CASSPTSGVRFETQYF
-,TRBD1,TRBJ1-1,TRBV7-9,TGTGCCAGCAGTTTAGACAGGGGAGTCACTGAAGCTTTCTTT,CASSLDRGVTEAFF
medium-sized,-,TRBJ2-2,TRBV20-1,TGCAGTGCTAGAACTGGGACTTTAAACACCGGGGAGCTGTTTTTT,CSARTGTLNTGELFF
many,-,TRBJ1-6,TRBV6-5,TGTGCCAGCAGTTACATTTATCAGGGGATAGATTCACCCCTCCACTTT,CASSYIYQGIDSPLHF
many,TRBD1,TRBJ2-5,TRBV19,TGTGCCAGTAGTATTTATTGGACAGGAGGAGAGACCCAGTACTTC,CASSIYWTGGETQYF